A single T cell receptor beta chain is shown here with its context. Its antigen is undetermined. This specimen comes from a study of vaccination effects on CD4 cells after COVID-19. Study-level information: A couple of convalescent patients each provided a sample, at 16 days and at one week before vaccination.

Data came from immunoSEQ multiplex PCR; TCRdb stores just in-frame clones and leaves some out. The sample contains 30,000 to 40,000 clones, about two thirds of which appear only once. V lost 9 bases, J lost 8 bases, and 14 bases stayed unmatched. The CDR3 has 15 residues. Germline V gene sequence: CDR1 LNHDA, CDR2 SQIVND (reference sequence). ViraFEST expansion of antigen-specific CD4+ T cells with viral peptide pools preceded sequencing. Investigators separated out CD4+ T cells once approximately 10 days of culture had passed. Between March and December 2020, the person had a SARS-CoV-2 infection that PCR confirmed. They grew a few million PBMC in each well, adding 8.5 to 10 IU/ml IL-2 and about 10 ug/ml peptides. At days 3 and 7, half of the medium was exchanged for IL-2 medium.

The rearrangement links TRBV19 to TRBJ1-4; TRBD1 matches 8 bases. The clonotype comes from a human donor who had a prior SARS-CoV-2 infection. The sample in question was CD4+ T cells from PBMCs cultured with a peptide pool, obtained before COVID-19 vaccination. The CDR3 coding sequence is TGTGCCAGAAAAAGAAGCCAGGGGGCGCAAGAAAAACTGTTTTTT. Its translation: CARKRSQGAQEKLFF. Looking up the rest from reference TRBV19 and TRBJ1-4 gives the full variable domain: DGGITQSPKYLFRKEGQNVTLSCEQNLNHDAMYWYRQDPGQGLRLIYYSQIVNDFQKGDIAEGYSVSREKKESFPLTVTSAQKNPTAFYLCARKRSQGAQEKLFFGSGTQLSVL.